This TCR beta chain was sequenced in a study of T cells during gluten challenge in celiac disease (dated by TCRdb to 2017 to 2019). About the study as a whole: Blood was collected at baseline, day 6 and day 14 of the challenge, and duodenal biopsies at baseline and day 14. On the Illumina MiSeq, single-cell libraries were sequenced paired-end 250 bp and bulk libraries were sequenced paired-end 300 bp.

In blood, tetramer-binding CD4+ effector-memory gut-homing T cells were gated as CD3+, CD45RA-, CD62L- and integrin beta7+, with lineage markers excluded. A 14-day oral dietary gluten challenge was undertaken by treated celiac disease patients on a gluten-free diet so that recall of gluten-specific T cells could be studied. Cells were sorted on an Aria II cell sorter as single cells, and also in bulk when tetramer-positive cells were relatively numerous. Peripheral blood mononuclear cells were isolated by Ficoll density gradient centrifugation and cryopreserved before staining. Before tetramer-binding CD4+ T cells were sorted, thawed cells were stained with a pool of PE-conjugated HLA-DQ:gluten tetramers presenting immunodominant gluten epitopes. After staining with HLA-DQ:gluten tetramers, blood samples were enriched using a tetramer-based method. This clonotype was counted ten times or more. Base-call qualities are not available, and no considerably larger clone is one nucleotide away.

Spanning cysteine to phenylalanine, the CDR3 consists of 17 amino acids. CDR3 DNA is the only sequence kept; it has 51 bases, read in frame from the first base. Via the germline V gene, CDR1 is SGHTA and CDR2 FQGNSA. V ends up 0 bases short and J 9 bases short, with an unmatched junction base count of 13. Receptors were amplified or captured by 5' RACE. Sequenced using an Illumina MiSeq. A modified SMART protocol was used for preparation of bulk TCR libraries. For the original study's pipeline: Selected pRESTO steps were used to preprocess the reads, and IMGT/HighV-QUEST was used to assign V, D, J genes and CDR3 junctions. Only bulk sequences found in at least two replicates with 10 or more cumulative reads were retained. Repertoire diversity was estimated with an undersampling-corrected Shannon index in samples with more than 20 cells. TCRdb took the public reads, trimmed them with fastp at Q25, ran MiXCR for clone calling and kept in-frame beta chains. All rows with the same CDR3 protein become a single entry with the most common DNA and genes. What appears here as the V and J calls and clone size reflects TCRdb's work, not the paper's. For this sample the table gives around 300 distinct CDR3 sequences, of which around 9.7% were detected only once. The ten largest clones capture around three quarters of the sample.

The paper's findings and limits, for the study overall: Only a couple of patients, both with many gluten-specific T cells, had their challenge samples put through bulk sequencing. Circulating gluten-specific T cells peaked on day 6, and the day-6 repertoire appeared to consist largely of expanded preexisting memory clonotypes. Across about seven patients, about 11-44% of single-cell TCR-alpha/beta clonotypes at the latest time point were also found at baseline, with roughly 51-56% being obtained from bulk data. On day 6, circulating gluten-specific T cells had a lower sample-corrected Shannon diversity, showing that clonal expansion increased.

Sequenced here: gluten-specific CD4+ T cells sorted from blood using tetramers, sampled at baseline or on day 6, 14 or 28 of gluten challenge (not recorded which). The TCR originated in a male donor with celiac disease. The sequence is built from TRBV7-2 and TRBJ1-3, with TRBD1 matching 8 junction bases. The CDR3 sequence is CASSLADPGWTGSTIYF. DNA sequence: TGTGCCAGCAGCTTAGCAGATCCCGGTTGGACAGGGTCCACCATATATTTT.